The 31 T cell receptor beta chains in this list originate from one sample, sequenced in a study of T-cell reconstitution after alpha-beta-depleted transplantation in children. For TCRbeta, the library was prepared with unique molecular identifiers. TCRdb called the PCR reads again in MiXCR, with one record for every CDR3 protein. The sample consists of 450,000 to 700,000 distinct CDR3 sequences, 25% to 30% of them appearing once. The material sequenced was PBMCs, taken before TCRalphabeta/CD19-depleted stem cell transplant. Source of these receptors: a boy younger than two with Wiskott-Aldrich syndrome, due to receive a stem cell transplant.

There are a few counts of this clonotype. The chain has TRBV12-3 or TRBV12-4 and TRBJ2-1; 11 bases are shared with TRBD2. CDR3 length: 13 amino acids. Losses at the gene ends were 6 bases for V and 8 bases for J; bases not matched to a gene: 3. The CDR3 region has the DNA TGTGCCAGCAGAAGGACTAGCGGGTATGAGCAGTTCTTC. It specifies CASRRTSGYEQFF.

The chain uses TRBV4-1 and TRBJ1-1; D may be TRBD1 (5 bases). The germline V gene has CDR1 MGHRA and CDR2 YSYEKL. V shed 1 base and J shed 6 bases, with 15 bases lying between them. This CDR3 has 15 residues. CDR3 region: CASSQGAGKIAEAFF. In nucleotides, the CDR3 is TGCGCCAGCAGCCAAGGGGCAGGGAAGATTGCTGAAGCTTTCTTT.

Worth noting for this clonotype: A much larger clone sits a single nucleotide away, making a read error possible. The gene calls are TRBV5-6 and TRBJ2-1; TRBD2 is a possible D gene (5 bases). There are 16 residues in the CDR3. The V gene's germline CDR1 is SGHDT and CDR2 YYEEEE. Here the CDR3 DNA reads TGTGCCAGCAGCTTGTTACTAGTAGGGTCCTACAATGAGCGGTTCTTC. Its translation: CASSLLLVGSYNERFF.

The rearrangement links TRBV5-1 to TRBJ2-3, with D hard to call. CDR1 is SGHRS and CDR2 is YFSETQ in the germline V gene. V gave up 10 bases and J gave up 0 bases, with 18 bases separating them. CDR3 length equals 15 residues. CDR3 DNA sequence: TGCGCCTGCGGACCGACTCCCTCTAGCACAGATACGCAGTATTTT. Translated: CACGPTPSSTDTQYF.

This chain links TRBV6-1 with TRBJ1-1; D is uncertain. The V and J ends lost 7 bases and 0 bases respectively, with 3 bases between them. This CDR3 region has 11 residues. Per the germline V gene, CDR1 is MNHNS and CDR2 is SASEGT. For the CDR3, the DNA is TGTGCCAGCATCATGAACACTGAAGCTTTCTTT. This encodes CASIMNTEAFF.

This clonotype was seen only a few times. The chain carries TRBV19 and TRBJ2-1; 7 bases map to TRBD2. The CDR3 loop spans 12 amino acids. Germline V CDR1 and CDR2: LNHDA, SQIVND (reference sequence). Trimming took 4 bases from V and 8 from J; bases not matched to a gene: 2. The CDR3 DNA is TGTGCCAGTAGTAGCGGGAGTTATGAGCAGTTCTTC. Translating it yields CASSSGSYEQFF.

CDR3 sequence: CASSQGISLMAPGGYTF. CDR3 DNA sequence: TGTGCCAGCAGCCAAGGAATTTCCCTAATGGCCCCGGGGGGCTACACCTTC. This sequence joins TRBV4-2 and TRBJ1-2, with no clear D. CDR1 is LGHNA, CDR2 YNFKEQ, per germline. Trimming removed 1 base from V and 8 bases from J, with 23 bases in between. The CDR3 is 17 amino acids.

The genes are TRBV29-1 and TRBJ2-7; D is uncertain. The germline V and J ends were trimmed by 4 bases and 6 bases, with 7 bases remaining between them. Looked up from germline, CDR1 is SQVTM and CDR2 is ANQGSEA. The CDR3 has 10 amino acids. CDR3 coding DNA: TGCAGCGTTGGTCAGAGCGAGCAGTACTTC. Protein product: CSVGQSEQYF.

The sample holds many counts of this clonotype. This chain links TRBV12-3 or TRBV12-4 with TRBJ2-2, with TRBD2 matching 9 bases. CDR3 size: 16 residues. After removal of 6 bases from V and 0 bases from J, the junction contained 5 bases not matched to a gene. The CDR3 nucleotides are TGTGCCAGCAGGCCTGGACTAGCGACGAACACCGGGGAGCTGTTTTTT. Translated, it gives CASRPGLATNTGELFF.

The rearrangement joins TRBV15 to TRBJ2-7; possibly TRBD1 for D (5 bases). The V and J ends lost 3 bases and 0 bases respectively, with 12 bases between them. Looked up from germline, CDR1 is LNHNV and CDR2 is YYDKDF (reference sequence). The CDR3 spans 15 residues. The CDR3 loop is CATSRTRQSSYEQYF. CDR3 sequence (DNA): TGTGCCACCAGCAGGACCCGACAGAGCTCCTACGAGCAGTACTTC. Drawing the rest from reference TRBV15 and TRBJ2-7, the complete variable domain is DAMVIQNPRYQVTQFGKPVTLSCSQTLNHNVMYWYQQKSSQAPKLLFHYYDKDFNNEADTPDNFQSRRPNTSFCFLDIRSPGLGDTAMYLCATSRTRQSSYEQYFGPGTRLTVT.

The chain couples TRBV7-9 to TRBJ2-5; TRBD1 might be the D (6 bases). The CDR3 contains 15 residues. The V gene's germline CDR1 is SEHNR and CDR2 FQNEAQ (reference sequence). Trimming pared 6 bases from V and 2 bases from J, leaving 16 bases between. CDR3 residues: CASSSNGQLQETQYF. The CDR3 DNA follows: TGTGCCAGCAGTTCCAATGGACAGTTACAAGAGACCCAGTACTTC.

The rearrangement links TRBV19 to TRBJ1-5; weak D call: TRBD1 (5 bases). V shed 2 bases and J shed 9 bases, with 11 bases lying between them. The CDR3 loop spans 13 amino acids. CDR1 and CDR2 (germline): LNHDA, SQIVND (reference sequence). CDR3 region: CASSITDQGPQHF. The DNA for the CDR3 is TGTGCCAGTAGTATAACGGATCAGGGGCCCCAGCATTTT.

This clonotype was recorded a few times. CDR3: CSATPGGGTDTQYF. DNA for the CDR3: TGCAGTGCTACCCCCGGCGGCGGCACAGATACGCAGTATTTT. The rearrangement uses TRBV20-1 and TRBJ2-3; D call uncertain. Per the germline V gene, CDR1 is DFQATT and CDR2 is SNEGSKA (reference sequence). The CDR3 is 14 residues long. Deletions cut 4 bases from V and 1 base from J, with 12 bases between.

The genes are TRBV2 and TRBJ1-4; possibly TRBD1 for D (6 bases). The CDR3 loop spans 15 amino acids. V dropped 6 bases and J dropped 8 bases, with 19 bases sitting between them. Germline CDR1 reads SNHLY; CDR2 reads FYNNEI. CDR3 amino acids: CASRDPGHSTEKLFF. CDR3 coding DNA: TGTGCCAGCAGAGATCCGGGACACTCGACCGAAAAACTGTTTTTT.

This clonotype was seen more than once but under ten times. This rearrangement joins TRBV7-9 to TRBJ1-1; 7 bases map to TRBD1. V was pared by 3 bases and J by 6 bases, with 13 bases of the junction left unmatched. The CDR3 loop spans 16 amino acids. Looked up from germline, CDR1 is SEHNR and CDR2 is FQNEAQ (reference sequence). The CDR3 nucleotides read TGTGCCAGCAGCTTTCGGGACCGACAGGGTAGGGCTGAAGCTTTCTTT. This encodes CASSFRDRQGRAEAFF.

The sample holds a few counts of this clonotype. This chain links TRBV5-1 with TRBJ2-7, with D unresolved. The germline CDR1 and CDR2 sequences are SGHRS and YFSETQ. The CDR3 has 14 residues. V was clipped by 0 bases and J by 7 bases, with 14 bases between them. CDR3 sequence: CASSLAVTAAEQYF. DNA for the CDR3: TGCGCCAGCAGCTTGGCCGTCACGGCGGCGGAGCAGTACTTC.

The chain couples TRBV5-1 to TRBJ2-1; TRBD1 agrees at 8 bases. V dropped 4 bases and J dropped 8; count of bases not matched to a gene: 8. This CDR3 comprises 14 residues. CDR1 and CDR2 (germline): SGHRS, YFSETQ. CDR3 nucleotides: TGCGCCAGCAGCGGTAGGACAGGGCTCGATGAGCAGTTCTTC. This sequence encodes CASSGRTGLDEQFF.

The chain employs TRBV5-1 and TRBJ2-1; no reliable D call. The CDR3 loop spans 14 amino acids. CDR1 and CDR2 from the germline V gene are SGHRS and YFSETQ. The germline V and J ends were trimmed by 4 bases and 5 bases, with 13 bases remaining between them. CDR3 in amino acids: CASSPVWTDNEQFF. The CDR3, as DNA: TGCGCCAGCAGCCCGGTGTGGACGGACAATGAGCAGTTCTTC.

This clonotype was seen a handful of times. The rearrangement uses TRBV25-1 and TRBJ2-2; possibly TRBD2 for D (7 bases). CDR3 length: 16 residues. Germline CDR1 MGHDK, CDR2 SYGVNS. V lost 2 bases, J lost 0 bases, and 10 bases lay in between. The CDR3 region has the DNA TGTGCCAGCAGTGAACAGGGGAGGGCGAACACCGGGGAGCTGTTTTTT. It codes for CASSEQGRANTGELFF.

This clonotype showed up just a few times. The CDR3 DNA is TGTGCCATCAGTAGGGATGGGACAGGGGCAGATACGCAGTATTTT. It is translated as CAISRDGTGADTQYF. V is TRBV10-3 and J is TRBJ2-3; TRBD1 matches at 10 bases. This CDR3 contains 15 residues. Germline V gives CDR1 ENHRY, CDR2 SYGVKD. The J segment lost 4 bases and the V segment lost 5 bases, leaving 6 bases of the junction unmatched.

There are a few counts of this clonotype. The chain is built from TRBV27 and TRBJ1-4, with 9 bases matching TRBD1. The germline gives CDR1 MNHEY, CDR2 SMNVEV (reference sequence). The ends lost 4 bases at V and 8 bases at J; junction bases unmatched: 5. This CDR3 spans 14 amino acids. CDR3 residues: CASSSQGAQEKLFF. CDR3 DNA: TGTGCCAGCAGTTCACAGGGGGCGCAAGAAAAACTGTTTTTT.

The chain employs TRBV12-3 or TRBV12-4 and TRBJ1-2; D call uncertain. The CDR3 loop spans 11 amino acids. V shed 3 bases and J shed 3 bases, with 2 bases lying between them. The CDR3 loop reads CASSFYYGYTF. CDR3 in DNA: TGTGCCAGCAGTTTTTACTATGGCTACACCTTC.

This clonotype was recorded a few times. J is TRBJ1-2 and V is TRBV9; TRBD1 matches at 8 bases. The CDR3 spans 15 residues. In germline, CDR1 is SGDLS, CDR2 YYNGEE. Trimming took 3 bases from V and 6 from J; bases not matched to a gene: 10. The CDR3 is CASSGREQGGDGYTF. DNA for the CDR3: TGTGCCAGCAGCGGACGGGAACAGGGGGGCGATGGCTACACCTTC.

In this sample, this clonotype turned up a few times. The genes are TRBV7-2 and TRBJ1-3; 11 bases line up with TRBD1. CDR3 length equals 20 residues. V shed 4 bases and J 0 bases; nucleotides not matched to a gene: 14. Germline V gene sequence: CDR1 SGHTA, CDR2 FQGNSA. The CDR3: CASSSGGTSGTGGSGNTIYF. In DNA, the CDR3 is TGTGCCAGCAGCTCCGGGGGTACCTCCGGGACAGGGGGCTCTGGAAACACCATATATTTT.

V usage is TRBV7-9 and J usage is TRBJ2-5; a possible D gene is TRBD2 (5 bases). V gave up 3 bases and J gave up 3 bases, with 8 bases separating them. This CDR3 region has 13 residues. Germline CDR1 SEHNR, CDR2 FQNEAQ (reference sequence). CDR3 amino acids: CASSLERKETQYF. The DNA for the CDR3 is TGTGCCAGCAGCTTGGAGCGGAAAGAGACCCAGTACTTC.

J is TRBJ2-5 and V is TRBV29-1; TRBD2 aligns across 9 bases. Germline CDR1 and CDR2: SQVTM and ANQGSEA. V gave up 4 bases and J gave up 1 base; unmatched junction bases: 4. The CDR3 loop spans 14 amino acids. DNA for the CDR3: TGCAGCGTTGGTGGGACTAGCCGCCAAGAGACCCAGTACTTC. Translation gives CSVGGTSRQETQYF.

This chain links TRBV4-1 with TRBJ2-7; 13 bases match TRBD2. CDR3 size: 16 residues. Trimming removed 0 bases from V and 3 bases from J; junction bases left unmatched: 2. The V gene's germline CDR1 is MGHRA and CDR2 YSYEKL. In nucleotides, the CDR3 is TGCGCCAGCAGCCAAGAGACTAGCGGGAGGATCTACGAGCAGTACTTC. Translating it yields CASSQETSGRIYEQYF.

The genes are TRBV24-1 and TRBJ2-1; 13 bases line up with TRBD2. The ends lost 0 bases at V and 8 bases at J; junction bases unmatched: 6. The germline CDR1 and CDR2 sequences are KGHDR and SFDVKD. The CDR3 covers 17 residues. CDR3 coding DNA: TGTGCCACCAGTGATTTGGGGACTAGCGGGAAAGGGGATGAGCAGTTCTTC. Translation gives CATSDLGTSGKGDEQFF.

This clonotype has a handful of counts. The rearrangement links TRBV20-1 to TRBJ2-5; weak D call: TRBD2 (6 bases). This CDR3 is built from 15 residues. The V end was cut by 0 bases, the J end by 5 bases, with 16 bases between. Germline V gene lookup returns CDR1 DFQATT and CDR2 SNEGSKA (reference sequence). The CDR3 sequence is CSARDLMSAGETQYF. The CDR3 bases are TGCAGTGCTAGAGATCTTATGTCGGCGGGGGAGACCCAGTACTTC.

The chain uses TRBV5-1 and TRBJ2-2; 7 nucleotides align to TRBD1. CDR1 SGHRS and CDR2 YFSETQ come from the germline V gene. The CDR3 has 14 amino acids. J was trimmed by 6 bases and V by 4 bases; bases with no gene match: 6. CDR3 in amino acids: CASSPTGIPGELFF. Here the CDR3 DNA reads TGCGCCAGCAGCCCGACAGGGATCCCCGGGGAGCTGTTTTTT.

This sequence joins TRBV12-3 or TRBV12-4 and TRBJ1-4; maybe TRBD1 (6 bases). The CDR3 has 12 residues. Trimming removed 2 bases at V and 14 bases at J, with 12 bases between. CDR3 in amino acids: CASSLMGGGLFF. The CDR3 bases are TGTGCCAGCAGTTTAATGGGAGGGGGGCTGTTTTTT.